The clone carrying this T cell receptor (beta chain) was found a few times. Using immunoSEQ multiplex PCR, the repertoire was profiled, and TCRdb retains in-frame clones only, with some absent. The sample includes around 110,000 clones, roughly 85% seen only once; the top ten take around 2%. This CDR3 contains 16 residues. This entry belongs to a study of blood T cell repertoires in COVID-19. The TCR comes from a man aged 30 to 45 with acute or convalescent COVID-19. The specimen was peripheral blood. The J gene is TRBJ2-7, the V gene TRBV21-1; the D segment call TRBD1 is taken from the table without a DNA check. TRBV21-1 is a pseudogene segment. CDR3 nucleotides: TGTGCCAGCAGCAAGCGGGGACAGGAGCGCTCCTACGAGCAGTACGTC. Its translation: CASSKRGQERSYEQYV.